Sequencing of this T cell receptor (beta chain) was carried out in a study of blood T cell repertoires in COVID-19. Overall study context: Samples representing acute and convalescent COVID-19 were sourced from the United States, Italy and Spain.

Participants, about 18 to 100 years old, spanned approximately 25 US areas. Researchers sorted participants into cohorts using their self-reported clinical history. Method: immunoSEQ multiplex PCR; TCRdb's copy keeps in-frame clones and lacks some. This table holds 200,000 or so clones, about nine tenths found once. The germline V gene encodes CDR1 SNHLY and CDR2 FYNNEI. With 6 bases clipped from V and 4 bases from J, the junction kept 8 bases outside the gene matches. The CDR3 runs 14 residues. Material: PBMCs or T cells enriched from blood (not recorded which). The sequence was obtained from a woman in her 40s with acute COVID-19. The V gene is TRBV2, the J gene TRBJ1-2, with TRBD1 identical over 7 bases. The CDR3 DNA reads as TGTGCCAGCAGGGACAGGATACAATCCTATGGCTACACCTTC. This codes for CASRDRIQSYGYTF.